The next 23 T cell receptor beta chains were all read from a single sample in a study of beta chain features in type 1 diabetes listed by TCRdb under 2018. Libraries were built with the immunoSEQ multiplex PCR assay. The entire isolated RNA was reverse transcribed using the High Capacity cDNA Reverse Transcription Kit, and thus expressed TCRB transcripts were sequenced. TCRdb provides this immuneACCESS table in a form limited to in-frame rearrangements. Some clones are lacking; in checked studies, under half of them reflect an unresolved V gene, and why the rest are absent is not known. This sample gives 680,000 or so clones in total; roughly 12% of them show up just once. The ten largest make up less than 0.025% of the sample. What these receptors recognize is not known. Findings and caveats that apply to the study as a whole: A moderate but significant shortening of TCRB CDR3 length was observed in type 1 diabetes patients in all four CD4+ subsets.

Material for sequencing was naive CD4+ T cells from blood. The cell subset or site label for this specimen denotes: true naive CD4+ T cells. The receptors were gathered from a man in his late teens or twenties with type 1 diabetes.

This clone has more than one count but fewer than ten. V and J are TRBV7-9 and TRBJ2-3, with unresolved D. The length of the CDR3 is 13 residues. CDR1 SEHNR and CDR2 FQNEAQ come from the germline V gene (reference sequence). Trimming took 7 bases from V and 3 from J, leaving 11 bases between them. In DNA, the CDR3 is TGTGCCAGCAAAAAGACGGAGACAGATACGCAGTATTTT. Its protein is CASKKTETDTQYF. Supplemented by reference TRBV7-9 and TRBJ2-3, the full variable domain reads DTGVSQNPRHKITKRGQNVTFRCDPISEHNRLYWYRQTLGQGPEFLTYFQNEAQLEKSRLLSDRFSAERPKGSFSTLEIQRTEQGDSAMYLCASKKTETDTQYFGPGTRLTVL.

The rearrangement uses TRBV28 and TRBJ2-7; D not resolved. The germline gives CDR1 MDHEN, CDR2 SYDVKM. The CDR3 is 10 amino acids. The germline V and J ends were trimmed by 8 bases and 6 bases, with 8 bases remaining between them. The CDR3 here is CASGSLEQYF. The CDR3 DNA reads TGTGCCAGCGGTTCCCTCGAGCAGTACTTC. The full variable domain, completed using reference TRBV28 and TRBJ2-7, is DVKVTQSSRYLVKRTGEKVFLECVQDMDHENMFWYRQDPGLGLRLIYFSYDVKMKEKGDIPEGYSVSREKKERFSLILESASTNQTSMYLCASGSLEQYFGPGTRLTVT.

The chain is built from TRBV4-1 and TRBJ1-1, with D hard to call. V dropped 6 bases and J dropped 2 bases, with 16 bases sitting between them. The CDR3 sequence is 15 residues long. Germline CDR1 is MGHRA and CDR2 is YSYEKL. In DNA form, the CDR3 reads TGCGCCAGCAGGTGGCAGATCGAAACCAACACTGAAGCTTTCTTT. Protein product: CASRWQIETNTEAFF.

This clone appeared a few times. This chain connects TRBV30 to TRBJ2-7, with 12 bases fitting TRBD2. The CDR3 length is 15 residues. The V gene end was trimmed by 2 bases and the J gene end by 5 bases; junction bases not matched to a gene: 7. Germline V gives CDR1 GTSNPN, CDR2 SVGIG (reference sequence). CDR3 coding DNA: TGTGCCTGGAGTCCCGGAGGACTAGCGGGGCACGAGCAGTACTTC. Residues: CAWSPGGLAGHEQYF.

A few counts support this clone. The chain combines TRBV5-6 with TRBJ1-6; 7 nucleotides align to TRBD1. CDR1 SGHDT and CDR2 YYEEEE come from the germline V gene. The CDR3 spans 16 residues. J gave up 6 bases and V 2 bases, and 8 bases lay outside the gene matches. The CDR3 loop reads CASSFDPGQSNSPLHF. The CDR3 DNA is TGTGCCAGCAGCTTCGATCCGGGACAGTCTAATTCACCCCTCCACTTT.

The chain has TRBV6-5 and TRBJ2-7; TRBD1 matches at 8 bases. This CDR3 has 16 amino acids. Looked up from germline, CDR1 is MNHEY and CDR2 is SVGAGI. Trimming at V came to 4 bases and at J to 2 bases, leaving 10 bases not matched to a gene. This CDR3 is CASSSPTGQGTYEQYF. The CDR3 DNA reads as TGTGCCAGCAGTTCCCCGACCGGACAGGGAACCTACGAGCAGTACTTC.

This clone came up a few times. This sequence joins TRBV18 and TRBJ2-3; D unclear. The CDR3 consists of 16 residues. The V end lost 0 bases, the J end lost 3 bases, and 13 bases lay between the germline ends. Germline values: CDR1 KGHSH, CDR2 LQKENI. CDR3 amino acids: CASSPPNQVETDTQYF. The CDR3 DNA reads as TGTGCCAGCTCACCACCGAATCAAGTGGAGACAGATACGCAGTATTTT.

This chain connects TRBV10-3 to TRBJ2-5; TRBD1 agrees at 9 bases. The CDR3 has 14 residues. Germline CDR1 is ENHRY and CDR2 is SYGVKD. Germline trimming cut 6 bases from V and 2 bases from J; bases unmatched to any gene: 4. The CDR3 spells CAISLGTGQETQYF. The DNA for the CDR3 is TGTGCCATCAGCCTAGGGACAGGGCAAGAGACCCAGTACTTC.

This clone was seen a few times. The V and J genes are TRBV14 and TRBJ1-6; 7 bases align to TRBD1. This CDR3 contains 15 residues. Germline loops: CDR1 SGHDN, CDR2 FVKESK. V was clipped by 7 bases and J by 7 bases; unmatched bases: 10. CDR3 DNA sequence: TGTGCCAGCACCGGAGGTGCAGGGGGGAATTCACCCCTCCACTTT. This encodes CASTGGAGGNSPLHF.

This clone was seen a few times. This sequence joins TRBV5-6 and TRBJ1-3; D not certain. V was pared by 2 bases and J by 0 bases, with 12 bases between. The germline CDR1 and CDR2 sequences are SGHDT and YYEEEE. This CDR3 comprises 16 residues. As DNA, the CDR3 is TGTGCCAGCAGCTTCGTTCAGACAATCTCTGGAAACACCATATATTTT. This sequence encodes CASSFVQTISGNTIYF. Based on the CDR3 plus reference TRBV5-6 and TRBJ1-3, the full variable domain is DAGVTQSPTHLIKTRGQQVTLRCSPKSGHDTVSWYQQALGQGPQFIFQYYEEEERQRGNFPDRFSGHQFPNYSSELNVNALLLGDSALYLCASSFVQTISGNTIYFGEGSWLTVV.

In its sample, this clone was seen a few times. The chain is built from TRBV7-9 and TRBJ2-7; D perhaps matches TRBD1 (5 bases). This CDR3 contains 11 residues. Germline lookup yields CDR1 SEHNR and CDR2 FQNEAQ (reference sequence). V was shortened by 8 bases and J by 12 bases, with 17 bases between the two germline ends. CDR3 loop: CASDARPGPYF. DNA for the CDR3: TGTGCCAGCGACGCCCGGCCAGGGCCGTACTTC.

This clone was picked up a small number of times. The rearrangement joins TRBV28 to TRBJ2-1, with TRBD2 matching 10 bases. Germline loops: CDR1 MDHEN, CDR2 SYDVKM. The V gene end was trimmed by 2 bases and the J gene end by 8 bases; junction bases not matched to a gene: 12. This CDR3 has 17 residues. The CDR3 loop is CASSLVRLAGAVDEQFF. The CDR3 region has the DNA TGTGCCAGCAGTTTAGTCAGGCTAGCGGGGGCTGTCGATGAGCAGTTCTTC.

The rearrangement links TRBV30 to TRBJ2-5, with TRBD1 matching over 8 bases. J lost 1 base, V lost 4 bases, and 5 bases had no gene match. CDR1 and CDR2 from the germline V gene are GTSNPN and SVGIG (reference sequence). There are 14 residues in the CDR3. This CDR3 is CAWNDRGPQETQYF. For the CDR3, the DNA is TGTGCCTGGAACGACAGGGGACCCCAAGAGACCCAGTACTTC. The variable domain in full, completed from reference TRBV30 and TRBJ2-5, reads SQTIHQWPATLVQPVGSPLSLECTVEGTSNPNLYWYRQAAGRGLQLLFYSVGIGQISSEVPQNLSASRPQDRQFILSSKKLLLSDSGFYLCAWNDRGPQETQYFGPGTRLLVL.

This clone was seen a handful of times. Additional DNA sequences in this sample encode the identical CDR3. The chain has TRBV9 and TRBJ2-3; D not resolved. The CDR3 loop spans 13 amino acids. CDR1 is SGDLS and CDR2 is YYNGEE in the germline V gene. V lost 0 bases to trimming and J lost 1 base, with 3 bases between them. The CDR3: CASSVGGTDTQYF. CDR3 nucleotide sequence: TGTGCCAGCAGCGTAGGGGGCACAGATACGCAGTATTTT. The full variable domain, in which reference TRBV9 and TRBJ2-3 provide the parts outside the CDR3, is DSGVTQTPKHLITATGQRVTLRCSPRSGDLSVYWYQQSLDQGLQFLIQYYNGEERAKGNILERFSAQQFPDLHSELNLSSLELGDSALYFCASSVGGTDTQYFGPGTRLTVL.

Turning to this clone: Other DNA sequences in this specimen translate into the identical CDR3. This sequence joins TRBV5-1 and TRBJ2-7, with a weak D call TRBD1 (6 bases). This CDR3 is built from 12 residues. V was shortened by 4 bases and J by 3 bases, with 8 bases between the two germline ends. Germline V gene data show CDR1 as SGHRS and CDR2 as YFSETQ. The CDR3 protein is CASSQQGYEQYF. The DNA for the CDR3 is TGCGCCAGCAGCCAACAGGGCTACGAGCAGTACTTC.

This clone has more than one count but fewer than ten. The chain recombines TRBV28 with TRBJ1-1, with D possibly being TRBD1 (6 bases). The germline gives CDR1 MDHEN, CDR2 SYDVKM. V was pared by 1 base and J by 1 base, with 13 bases between. This CDR3 comprises 16 residues. CDR3 region: CASSLSGVHGNTEAFF. The CDR3, as DNA: TGTGCCAGCAGTTTATCAGGGGTCCATGGGAACACTGAAGCTTTCTTT.

This chain uses TRBV14 with TRBJ1-5; tentative D call: TRBD1 (6 bases). With 8 bases removed from V and 3 bases from J, the gap between germline ends came to 11 bases. The CDR3 runs 13 residues. Germline loops: CDR1 SGHDN, CDR2 FVKESK. The CDR3 is CASSGQLNQPQHF. The CDR3 region has the DNA TGTGCCAGCTCTGGACAGCTCAATCAGCCCCAGCATTTT.

The rearrangement uses TRBV5-6 and TRBJ1-2; TRBD1 aligns across 8 bases. Germline lookup yields CDR1 SGHDT and CDR2 YYEEEE. CDR3 length: 14 amino acids. Losses at the gene ends were 2 bases for V and 3 bases for J; bases not matched to a gene: 3. The CDR3 nucleotides read TGTGCCAGCAGCTTTACAGGGGGAGACTATGGCTACACCTTC. As protein: CASSFTGGDYGYTF.

This chain joins TRBV7-8 and TRBJ1-1; D uncertain. The germline gives CDR1 SGHVS, CDR2 FQNEAQ. This CDR3 region has 15 residues. V gave up 5 bases and J gave up 2 bases, with 15 bases separating them. CDR3 loop: CASSTEPGLNTEAFF. Written as DNA, the CDR3 is TGTGCCAGCAGCACCGAACCGGGCCTAAACACTGAAGCTTTCTTT.

About this clone itself: The same CDR3 can be traced to other DNA sequences in this sample. The chain recombines TRBV28 with TRBJ1-2; 8 nucleotides line up with TRBD1. The CDR3 sequence is 14 residues long. V dropped 4 bases and J dropped 5; count of bases not matched to a gene: 6. The germline gives CDR1 MDHEN, CDR2 SYDVKM. Here the CDR3 reads CASSSGQGDYGYTF. The CDR3 nucleotides are TGTGCCAGCAGTTCCGGACAGGGCGATTATGGCTACACCTTC.

The chain links TRBV5-6 to TRBJ1-1; TRBD1 is a possible D gene (5 bases). With 4 bases removed from V and 2 bases from J, the gap between germline ends came to 15 bases. CDR3 length equals 15 residues. Germline CDR1 SGHDT, CDR2 YYEEEE. CDR3 residues: CASSLMGRFNTEAFF. The CDR3 DNA reads as TGTGCCAGCAGCCTAATGGGACGATTCAACACTGAAGCTTTCTTT.

This clone was counted a few times. The chain links TRBV28 to TRBJ2-1, with D possibly matching TRBD2 (6 bases). There are 16 residues in the CDR3. CDR1 is MDHEN and CDR2 is SYDVKM in the germline V gene. The V and J ends lost 4 bases and 0 bases respectively, with 13 bases between them. In DNA form, the CDR3 reads TGTGCCAGCAGTTCAATCGGGGGTTACTCCTACAATGAGCAGTTCTTC. Its translation: CASSSIGGYSYNEQFF.

The V gene is TRBV2, the J gene TRBJ2-1; TRBD1 matches 9 bases. V trimming: 6 bases; J trimming: 6 bases; junction bases outside the gene matches: 6. The CDR3 is 14 amino acids. Germline V gene lookup returns CDR1 SNHLY and CDR2 FYNNEI. In DNA form, the CDR3 reads TGTGCCAGCAGGAAGGGACAGGGAGTCAATGAGCAGTTCTTC. Its protein is CASRKGQGVNEQFF.